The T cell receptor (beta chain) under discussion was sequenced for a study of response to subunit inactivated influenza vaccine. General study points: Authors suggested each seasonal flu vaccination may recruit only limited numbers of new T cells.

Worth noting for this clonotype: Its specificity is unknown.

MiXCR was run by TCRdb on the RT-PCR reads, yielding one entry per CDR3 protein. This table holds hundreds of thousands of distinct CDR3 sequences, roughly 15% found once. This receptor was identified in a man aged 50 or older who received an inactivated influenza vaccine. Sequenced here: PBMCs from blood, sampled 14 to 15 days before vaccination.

The CDR3 loop reads CSARWISGGTDTQYF. The CDR3 bases are TGCAGTGCTAGGTGGATTAGCGGGGGCACAGATACGCAGTATTTT. V and J are TRBV20-1 and TRBJ2-3, with 8 bases identical to TRBD2. Germline-derived CDR1 and CDR2 are DFQATT and SNEGSKA (reference sequence). This CDR3 has 15 amino acids. The trim removed 3 bases at V and 1 base at J, leaving 6 bases unmatched.